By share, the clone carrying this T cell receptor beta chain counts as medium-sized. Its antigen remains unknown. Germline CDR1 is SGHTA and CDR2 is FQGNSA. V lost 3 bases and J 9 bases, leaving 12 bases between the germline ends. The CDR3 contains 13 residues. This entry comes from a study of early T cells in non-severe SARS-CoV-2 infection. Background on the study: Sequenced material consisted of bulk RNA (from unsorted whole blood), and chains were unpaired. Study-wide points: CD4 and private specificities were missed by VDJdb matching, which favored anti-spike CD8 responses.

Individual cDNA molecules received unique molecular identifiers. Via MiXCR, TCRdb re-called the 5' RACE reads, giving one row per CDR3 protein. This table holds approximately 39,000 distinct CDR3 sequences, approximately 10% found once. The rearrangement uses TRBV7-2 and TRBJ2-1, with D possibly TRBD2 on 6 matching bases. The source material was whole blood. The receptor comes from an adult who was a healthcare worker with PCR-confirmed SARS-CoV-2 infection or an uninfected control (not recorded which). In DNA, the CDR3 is TGTGCCAGCAGCTTGCATAAGGGAGGTGAGCAGTTCTTC. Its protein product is CASSLHKGGEQFF.